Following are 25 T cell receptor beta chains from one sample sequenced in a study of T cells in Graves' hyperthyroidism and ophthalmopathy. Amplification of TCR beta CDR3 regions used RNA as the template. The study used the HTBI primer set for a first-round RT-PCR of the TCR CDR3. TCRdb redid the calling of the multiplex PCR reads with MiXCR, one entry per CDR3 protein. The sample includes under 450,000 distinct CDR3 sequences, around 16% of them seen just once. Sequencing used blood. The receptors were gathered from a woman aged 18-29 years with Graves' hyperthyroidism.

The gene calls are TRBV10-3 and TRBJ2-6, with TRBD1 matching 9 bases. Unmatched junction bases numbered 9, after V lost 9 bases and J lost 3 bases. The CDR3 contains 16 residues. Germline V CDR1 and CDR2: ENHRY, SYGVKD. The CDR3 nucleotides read TGTGCCATTGCTCCGGGACAGGGTTATGGGGCCAACGTCCTGACTTTC. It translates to CAIAPGQGYGANVLTF.

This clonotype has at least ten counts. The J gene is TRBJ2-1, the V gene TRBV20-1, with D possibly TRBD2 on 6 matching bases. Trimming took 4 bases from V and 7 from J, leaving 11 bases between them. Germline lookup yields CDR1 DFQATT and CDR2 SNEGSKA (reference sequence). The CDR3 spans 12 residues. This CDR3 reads CSATLAWNEQFF. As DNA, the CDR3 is TGCAGTGCTACCCTAGCGTGGAATGAGCAGTTCTTC.

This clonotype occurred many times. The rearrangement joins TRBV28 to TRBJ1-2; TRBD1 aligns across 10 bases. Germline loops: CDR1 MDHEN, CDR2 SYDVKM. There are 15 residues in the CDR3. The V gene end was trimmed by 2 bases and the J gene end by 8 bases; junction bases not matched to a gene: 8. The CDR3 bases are TGTGCCAGCAGTTTAACCCGACAGGGGGCAGGAGGCTACACCTTC. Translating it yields CASSLTRQGAGGYTF.

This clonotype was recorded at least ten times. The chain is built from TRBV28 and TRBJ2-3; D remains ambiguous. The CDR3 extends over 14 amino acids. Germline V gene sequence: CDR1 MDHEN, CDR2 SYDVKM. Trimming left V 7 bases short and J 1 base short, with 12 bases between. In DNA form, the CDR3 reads TGTGCCAGCATACCGGACGGACGCACAGATACGCAGTATTTT. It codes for CASIPDGRTDTQYF.

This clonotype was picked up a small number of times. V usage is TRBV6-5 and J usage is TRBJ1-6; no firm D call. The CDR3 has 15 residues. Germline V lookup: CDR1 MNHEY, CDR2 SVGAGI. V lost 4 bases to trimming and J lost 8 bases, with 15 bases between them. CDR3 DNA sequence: TGTGCCAGCAGTTTACCTCGGGATGGGGATTCACCCCTCCACTTT. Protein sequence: CASSLPRDGDSPLHF.

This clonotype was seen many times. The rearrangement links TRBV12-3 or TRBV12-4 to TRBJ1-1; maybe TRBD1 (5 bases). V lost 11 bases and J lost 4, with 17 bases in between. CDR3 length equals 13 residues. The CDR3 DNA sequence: TGTGCCCACCAGGTATCGGGGACCACTGAAGCTTTCTTT. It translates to CAHQVSGTTEAFF.

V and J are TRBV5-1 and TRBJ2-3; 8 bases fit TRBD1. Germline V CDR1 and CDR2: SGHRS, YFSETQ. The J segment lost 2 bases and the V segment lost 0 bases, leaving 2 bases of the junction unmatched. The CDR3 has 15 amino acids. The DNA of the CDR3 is TGCGCCAGCAGCTTGGTGGACAGGGCCACAGATACGCAGTATTTT. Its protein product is CASSLVDRATDTQYF.

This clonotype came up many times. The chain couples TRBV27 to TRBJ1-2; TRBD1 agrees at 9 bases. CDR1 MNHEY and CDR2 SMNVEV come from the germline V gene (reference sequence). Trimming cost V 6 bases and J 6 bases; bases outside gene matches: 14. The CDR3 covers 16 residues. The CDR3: CASSRFPGQGGNGYTF. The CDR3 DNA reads TGTGCCAGCAGCCGCTTCCCGGGACAGGGCGGGAATGGCTACACCTTC.

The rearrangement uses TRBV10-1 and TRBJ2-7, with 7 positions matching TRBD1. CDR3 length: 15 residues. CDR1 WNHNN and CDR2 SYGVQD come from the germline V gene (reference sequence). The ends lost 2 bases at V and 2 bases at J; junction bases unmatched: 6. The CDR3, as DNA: TGCGCCAGCAGTGAGGGTCCGGGACAGACCTACGAGCAGTACTTC. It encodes CASSEGPGQTYEQYF.

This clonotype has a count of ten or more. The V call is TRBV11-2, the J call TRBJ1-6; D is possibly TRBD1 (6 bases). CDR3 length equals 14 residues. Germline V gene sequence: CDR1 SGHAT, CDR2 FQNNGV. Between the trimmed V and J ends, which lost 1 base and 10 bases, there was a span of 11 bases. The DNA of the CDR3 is TGTGCCAGCAGCTTAGGGGGGCTGAACTCACCCCTCCACTTT. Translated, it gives CASSLGGLNSPLHF.

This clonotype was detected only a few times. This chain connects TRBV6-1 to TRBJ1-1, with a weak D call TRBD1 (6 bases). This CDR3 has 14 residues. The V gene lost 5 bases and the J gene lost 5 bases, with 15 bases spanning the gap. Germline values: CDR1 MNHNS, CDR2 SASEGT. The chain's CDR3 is CASSSAQGSTEAFF. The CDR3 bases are TGTGCCAGCAGTTCGGCACAGGGATCGACTGAAGCTTTCTTT.

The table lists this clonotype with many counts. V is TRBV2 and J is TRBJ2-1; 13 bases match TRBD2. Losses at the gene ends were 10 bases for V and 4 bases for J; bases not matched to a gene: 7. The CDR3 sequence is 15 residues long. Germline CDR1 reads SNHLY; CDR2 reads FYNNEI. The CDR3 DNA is TGTGCCACCTTGGGACTAGCGGGAAGATACAATGAGCAGTTCTTC. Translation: CATLGLAGRYNEQFF. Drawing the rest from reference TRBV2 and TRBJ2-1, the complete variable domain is EPEVTQTPSHQVTQMGQEVILRCVPISNHLYFYWYRQILGQKVEFLVSFYNNEISEKSEIFDDQFSVERPDGSNFTLKIRSTKLEDSAMYFCATLGLAGRYNEQFFGPGTRLTVL.

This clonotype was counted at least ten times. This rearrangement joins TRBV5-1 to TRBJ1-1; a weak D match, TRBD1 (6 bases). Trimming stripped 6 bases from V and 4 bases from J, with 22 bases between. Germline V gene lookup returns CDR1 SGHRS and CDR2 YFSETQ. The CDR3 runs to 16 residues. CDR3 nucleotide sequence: TGCGCCAGCAAGGAGAAACAGGGATTAGTATCCACTGAAGCTTTCTTT. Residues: CASKEKQGLVSTEAFF.

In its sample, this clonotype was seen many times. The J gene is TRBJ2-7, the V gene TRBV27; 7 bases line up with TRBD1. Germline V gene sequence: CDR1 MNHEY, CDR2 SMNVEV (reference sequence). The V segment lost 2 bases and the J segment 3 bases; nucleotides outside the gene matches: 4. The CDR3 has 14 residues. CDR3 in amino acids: CASSLRDRDYEQYF. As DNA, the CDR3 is TGTGCCAGCAGTTTACGGGACAGAGACTACGAGCAGTACTTC.

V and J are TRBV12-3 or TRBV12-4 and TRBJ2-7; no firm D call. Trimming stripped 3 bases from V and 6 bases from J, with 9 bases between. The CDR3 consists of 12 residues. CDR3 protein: CASSFSATEQYF. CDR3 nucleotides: TGTGCCAGCAGTTTTAGTGCTACCGAGCAGTACTTC.

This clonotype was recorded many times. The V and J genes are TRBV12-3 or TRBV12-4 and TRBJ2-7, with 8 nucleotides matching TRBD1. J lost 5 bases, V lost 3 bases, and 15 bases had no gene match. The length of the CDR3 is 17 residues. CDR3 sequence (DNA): TGTGCCAGCAGTTTTTTGGGACAGGTCTTATCCAGGGACGAGCAGTACTTC. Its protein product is CASSFLGQVLSRDEQYF.

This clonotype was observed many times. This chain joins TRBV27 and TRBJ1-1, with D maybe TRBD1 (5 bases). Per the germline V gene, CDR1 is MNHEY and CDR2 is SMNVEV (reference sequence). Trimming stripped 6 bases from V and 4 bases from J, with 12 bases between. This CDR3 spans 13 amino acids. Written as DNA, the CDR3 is TGTGCCAGCAGCTGGACATGGCGCACTGAAGCTTTCTTT. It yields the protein CASSWTWRTEAFF.

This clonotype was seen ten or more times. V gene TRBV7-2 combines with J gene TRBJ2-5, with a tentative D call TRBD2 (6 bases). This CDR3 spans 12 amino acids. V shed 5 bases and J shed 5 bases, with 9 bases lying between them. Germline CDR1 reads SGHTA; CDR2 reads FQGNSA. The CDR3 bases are TGTGCCAGCAGCCCCGCGGGGGAGACCCAGTACTTC. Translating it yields CASSPAGETQYF.

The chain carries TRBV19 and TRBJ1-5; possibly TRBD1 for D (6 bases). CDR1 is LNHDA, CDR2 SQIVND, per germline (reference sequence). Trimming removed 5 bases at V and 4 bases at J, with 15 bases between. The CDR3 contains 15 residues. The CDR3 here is CASSVQGPGNQPQHF. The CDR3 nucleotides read TGTGCCAGTAGTGTCCAGGGGCCGGGGAATCAGCCCCAGCATTTT.

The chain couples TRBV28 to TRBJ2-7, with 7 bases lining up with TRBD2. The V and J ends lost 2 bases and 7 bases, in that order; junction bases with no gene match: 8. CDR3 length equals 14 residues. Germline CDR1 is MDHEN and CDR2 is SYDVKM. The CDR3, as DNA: TGTGCCAGCAGTTTAGGGAGGGGTCCGGAGGAGCAGTACTTC. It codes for CASSLGRGPEEQYF.

Here the CDR3 DNA reads TGTGCCAGCAGCTTAAGCGGAGTAGGCACAGATACGCAGTATTTT. It specifies CASSLSGVGTDTQYF. The rearrangement uses TRBV7-3 and TRBJ2-3; D remains ambiguous. V was trimmed by 1 base and J by 1 base, leaving 9 bases between them. Germline V gives CDR1 SGHTA, CDR2 FQGTGA. This CDR3 has 15 amino acids.

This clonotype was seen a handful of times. DNA for the CDR3: TGTGCCACCAGTGACCTTTCGACAGACACAGATACGCAGTATTTT. Encoded protein: CATSDLSTDTDTQYF. J is TRBJ2-3 and V is TRBV24-1, with D perhaps matching TRBD1 (5 bases). Per the germline V gene, CDR1 is KGHDR and CDR2 is SFDVKD. The V and J ends lost 4 bases and 2 bases respectively, with 12 bases between them. The CDR3 is made up of 15 amino acids.

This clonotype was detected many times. This chain's CDR3 is CSARIPTGQARLQFF. CDR3 bases: TGCAGTGCTAGGATTCCGACAGGCCAAGCGCGTTTGCAGTTCTTC. This chain links TRBV20-1 with TRBJ2-1, with D perhaps TRBD1 (6 bases). CDR3 length: 15 amino acids. The V end lost 3 bases, the J end lost 12 bases, and 24 bases lay between the germline ends. Per germline, CDR1 DFQATT and CDR2 SNEGSKA (reference sequence).

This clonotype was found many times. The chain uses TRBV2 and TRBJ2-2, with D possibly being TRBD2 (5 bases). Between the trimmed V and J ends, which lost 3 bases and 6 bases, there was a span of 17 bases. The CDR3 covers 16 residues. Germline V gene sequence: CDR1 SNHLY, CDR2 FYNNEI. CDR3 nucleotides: TGTGCCAGCAGTGACGAGGGCCTCACACGCCCCGGGGAGCTGTTTTTT. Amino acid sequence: CASSDEGLTRPGELFF. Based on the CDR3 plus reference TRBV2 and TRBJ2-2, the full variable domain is EPEVTQTPSHQVTQMGQEVILRCVPISNHLYFYWYRQILGQKVEFLVSFYNNEISEKSEIFDDQFSVERPDGSNFTLKIRSTKLEDSAMYFCASSDEGLTRPGELFFGEGSRLTVL.

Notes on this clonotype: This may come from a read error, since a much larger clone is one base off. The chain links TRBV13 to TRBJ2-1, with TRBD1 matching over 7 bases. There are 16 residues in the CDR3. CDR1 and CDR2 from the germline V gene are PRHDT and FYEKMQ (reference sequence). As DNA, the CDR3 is TGTGCCAACAGCGAGGGACAGCATAGCTCCTACAATGAGCAGTTCTTC. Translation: CANSEGQHSSYNEQFF.